This TCR beta chain was identified in a study of CD8+ T cells in alopecia areata. Study outcomes and limitations: Scalp clonality and expanded CD8+ clones among the top 100 fell significantly with tofacitinib. More clonal than normal scalp was lesional scalp, particularly alopecia totalis/universalis.

Germline CDR1 is GTSNPN and CDR2 is SVGIG (reference sequence). The CDR3 sequence is 12 residues long. Sample treatment: oral pan-JAK inhibitor, 5-10 mg twice daily. Peripheral blood, together with lesional scalp punch biopsies, was collected from alopecia areata patients. For this clone: Its specificity is unknown.

RNA was isolated and reverse transcribed to cDNA, the sequencing template. Measured with immunoSEQ multiplex PCR; TCRdb has only the in-frame clones, and not every one. The sample consists of about 200,000 clones, roughly two fifths of them appearing once. The J gene is TRBJ2-5, the V gene TRBV30; TRBD1 aligns across 7 bases. TRBJ2-7 explains the end of the DNA better; the J call may be wrong. The receptor comes from a human donor with alopecia areata. The input for sequencing was CD4+ T cells sorted from blood, taken at approximately week 31, from a patient treated with tofacitinib. The CDR3 DNA reads TGTGCCTGGAACAGGGGAATCTACGAGCAGTACTTC. It codes for CAWNRGIYEQYF.